The 27 T cell receptor beta chains in this list originate from one sample, sequenced in a study of metastatic and nonmetastatic thyroid tumors. Every patient was untreated before thyroid surgery. TCRdb re-called the PCR reads through MiXCR. The sample has 30,000 to 40,000 clones; 21% are singletons. The source material was tumor tissue. The source of these receptors is a male donor with papillary thyroid cancer or a benign thyroid nodule (not recorded which). Some clones in this sample may be carry-over from other donors' samples.

J is TRBJ2-7 and V is TRBV11-1, with 12 bases fitting TRBD2. There are 14 residues in the CDR3. After removal of 5 bases from V and 7 bases from J, the junction contained 6 bases not matched to a gene. CDR1 SGHAT and CDR2 FQDESV come from the germline V gene (reference sequence). The CDR3 sequence is CASSPRLAGAEQYF. The CDR3 DNA reads as TGTGCCAGCAGCCCGCGACTAGCGGGAGCGGAGCAGTACTTC.

A few counts support this clone. The junction departs from germline at one end; a sequencing error may be responsible. The chain's CDR3 is CTSSVWGTGANVLTF. As DNA, the CDR3 is TGTACCAGTAGTGTGTGGGGCACTGGGGCCAACGTCCTGACTTTC. V is TRBV19 and J is TRBJ2-6; D is perhaps TRBD1 (5 bases). This CDR3 region has 15 residues. Looked up from germline, CDR1 is LNHDA and CDR2 is SQIVND (reference sequence). Variable domain in full (rest from reference TRBV19 and TRBJ2-6): DGGITQSPKYLFRKEGQNVTLSCEQNLNHDAMYWYRQDPGQGLRLIYYSQIVNDFQKGDIAEGYSVSREKKESFPLTVTSAQKNPTAFYLCTSSVWGTGANVLTFGAGSRLTVL.

This clone was detected ten times or more. CDR3 in amino acids: CSAAGTQKNQPQHF. DNA for the CDR3: TGCAGTGCAGCCGGGACTCAGAAAAATCAGCCCCAGCATTTT. The rearrangement uses TRBV20-1 and TRBJ1-5; D is possibly TRBD1 (5 bases). V was trimmed by 6 bases and J by 4 bases, leaving 16 bases between them. Germline V gene lookup returns CDR1 DFQATT and CDR2 SNEGSKA (reference sequence). The CDR3 extends over 14 amino acids.

The V and J genes are TRBV6-2 or TRBV6-3 and TRBJ2-3; 9 bases line up with TRBD1. The CDR3 sequence is 14 residues long. CDR1 and CDR2 from the germline V gene are MNHEY and SVGEGT. With V trimmed by 6 bases and J by 2 bases, 3 bases remained unmatched. CDR3 sequence (DNA): TGTGCCAGCAGAGGGACAGGGCACACAGATACGCAGTATTTT. It codes for CASRGTGHTDTQYF.

Details on this clone: Relative to the germline gene, one junction end is altered; a read error may explain this. This rearrangement joins TRBV28 to TRBJ2-7; no firm D call. Germline assignment: CDR1 MDHEN and CDR2 SYDVKM. CDR3 length equals 13 residues. The DNA for the CDR3 is TGTGCCAGCATTAGTAGTCCGGTGGTCGAGCGGTACTTC. Translating it yields CASISSPVVERYF.

This clone has at least ten counts. As DNA, the CDR3 is TGTGCCAGCTCAGGATCTCGGGACAATGAGCAGTTCTTC. This encodes CASSGSRDNEQFF. This rearrangement joins TRBV18 to TRBJ2-1, with D unclear. V was cut by 5 bases and J by 5 bases, with 10 bases left in between. CDR3 length equals 13 residues. CDR1 and CDR2 from the germline V gene are KGHSH and LQKENI.

The table lists this clone with many counts. The chain couples TRBV6-5 to TRBJ2-4; 11 nucleotides align to TRBD1. Germline assignment: CDR1 MNHEY and CDR2 SVGAGI. Unmatched junction bases numbered 7, after V lost 0 bases and J lost 0 bases. The CDR3 totals 19 residues. In nucleotides, the CDR3 is TGTGCCAGCAGTTACTCACCGGGACAGGGGGTCGTAGCCAAAAACATTCAGTACTTC. This encodes CASSYSPGQGVVAKNIQYF.

This clone was detected many times. The junction departs from the called germline gene at one end, perhaps through a read error. The chain carries TRBV27 and TRBJ1-1; D is unresolved. The CDR3 loop spans 14 amino acids. CDR1 is MNHEY, CDR2 SMNVEV, per germline (reference sequence). The CDR3, as DNA: TGTGCCAGCAGTCTATCGAGGAGTAACACTGAAGCTTTCTTT. It yields the protein CASSLSRSNTEAFF.

This clone was detected a few times. The CDR3 ends on some other residue instead of the conserved phenylalanine or tryptophan, so this is likely a read error. The DNA is omitted, as the CDR3 cannot be located on it reliably, and the CDR3 follows TCRdb's listing. J is TRBJ2-6 and V is TRBV2. The CDR3 is 8 amino acids in total, end residues counted. The V gene's germline CDR1 is SNHLY and CDR2 FYNNEI. CDR3: CASRDVGV.

Ten or more counts support this clone. Other DNA sequences in the sample encode the same CDR3. The chain uses TRBV20-1 and TRBJ2-3, with TRBD2 matching over 11 bases. The CDR3 length is 19 residues. The germline CDR1 and CDR2 sequences are DFQATT and SNEGSKA (reference sequence). J lost 1 base, V lost 2 bases, and 14 bases had no gene match. In DNA, the CDR3 is TGCAGTGCTAGATTGACTAGCGGGACGTTAGATTGGGGCACAGATACGCAGTATTTT. Translated, it gives CSARLTSGTLDWGTDTQYF.

In its sample, this clone was seen a few times. The V gene is TRBV6-1, the J gene TRBJ1-5, with no clear D. The CDR3 is made up of 14 amino acids. Germline loops: CDR1 MNHNS, CDR2 SASEGT. V was clipped by 5 bases and J by 2 bases, with 10 bases between them. CDR3 residues: CASSIRFGNQPQHF. CDR3 DNA: TGTGCCAGCAGTATTCGGTTTGGCAATCAGCCCCAGCATTTT.

For this clone: This may stem from a read error, because a much larger clone lies one nucleotide away. The CDR3 sequence is CASRAYVYTF. The CDR3 region has the DNA TGTGCCAGCAGGGCCTATGTCTACACCTTC. The genes are TRBV2 and TRBJ1-2; the D is unclear. The CDR3 extends over 10 amino acids. The germline V gene encodes CDR1 SNHLY and CDR2 FYNNEI.

At least ten counts were recorded for this clone. The rearrangement joins TRBV29-1 to TRBJ1-1, with TRBD1 identical over 9 bases. V shed 6 bases and J 4 bases; nucleotides not matched to a gene: 6. Per germline, CDR1 SQVTM and CDR2 ANQGSEA. The CDR3 extends over 13 amino acids. The CDR3 DNA follows: TGCAGCGTGGACAGGGGCTTGAGCACTGAAGCTTTCTTT. It translates to CSVDRGLSTEAFF.

Remarks on this clone: A junction end diverges from the germline sequence, so it may reflect a read error. The gene calls are TRBV11-1 and TRBJ2-2; TRBD2 aligns across 7 bases. Looked up from germline, CDR1 is SGHAT and CDR2 is FQDESV (reference sequence). This CDR3 region has 16 residues. CDR3 residues: CASSSRTSVFTGERFF. The CDR3 DNA sequence: TGTGCCAGCAGCTCCCGTACTAGCGTTTTCACCGGGGAGCGGTTTTTT.

The gene calls are TRBV20-1 and TRBJ2-5; D tentatively fits TRBD1 or TRBD2 (5 bases each). Trimming stripped 4 bases from V and 9 bases from J, with 21 bases between. Germline V gives CDR1 DFQATT, CDR2 SNEGSKA (reference sequence). The CDR3 has 14 amino acids. CDR3 DNA: TGCAGTGCTATATTGGCCGGGACCCCCATCTCCCAGTACTTC. Translated, it gives CSAILAGTPISQYF.

This clone was recorded at least ten times. CDR3 coding DNA: TGCGCCAGCAGAGCCACCGGACTAGCGGGAGCTCCGCAGTACTTC. It yields the protein CASRATGLAGAPQYF. The gene calls are TRBV5-1 and TRBJ2-7; TRBD2 matches at 13 bases. Trimming cost V 5 bases and J 9 bases; bases outside gene matches: 11. Germline-derived CDR1 and CDR2 are SGHRS and YFSETQ. CDR3 length: 15 amino acids. Drawing the rest from reference TRBV5-1 and TRBJ2-7, the complete variable domain is KAGVTQTPRYLIKTRGQQVTLSCSPISGHRSVSWYQQTPGQGLQFLFEYFSETQRNKGNFPGRFSGRQFSNSRSEMNVSTLELGDSALYLCASRATGLAGAPQYFGPGTRLTVT.

The rearrangement joins TRBV6-1 to TRBJ1-1; D unclear. In germline, CDR1 is MNHNS, CDR2 SASEGT. The CDR3 spans 12 residues. V was pared by 1 base and J by 7 bases, with 7 bases between. In nucleotides, the CDR3 is TGTGCCAGCAGTGAAGGGAGAAGTGAAGCTTTCTTT. Its translation is CASSEGRSEAFF.

The chain is built from TRBV9 and TRBJ1-1; 9 bases map to TRBD1. V lost 0 bases to trimming and J lost 2 bases; unmatched junction nucleotides: 11. The CDR3 runs to 18 residues. CDR1 and CDR2 from the germline V gene are SGDLS and YYNGEE. The CDR3 spells CASSVVIKQGASNTEAFF. The CDR3, as DNA: TGTGCCAGCAGCGTAGTAATTAAACAGGGGGCCTCTAACACTGAAGCTTTCTTT.

The sample holds many counts of this clone. This chain links TRBV20-1 with TRBJ2-5; TRBD2 matches 11 bases. The germline CDR1 and CDR2 sequences are DFQATT and SNEGSKA (reference sequence). The CDR3 contains 16 residues. The V gene end was trimmed by 4 bases and the J gene end by 1 base; junction bases not matched to a gene: 8. For the CDR3, the DNA is TGCAGTGCTAACCGGGCTAGCGGGAGGATCCAAGAGACCCAGTACTTC. It translates to CSANRASGRIQETQYF.

This clone has ten or more counts. The V gene is TRBV27, the J gene TRBJ2-3; 8 positions match TRBD2. With V trimmed by 3 bases and J by 6 bases, 2 bases remained unmatched. The germline V gene encodes CDR1 MNHEY and CDR2 SMNVEV (reference sequence). The CDR3 runs to 13 residues. The CDR3 sequence: CASSFREGDTQYF. CDR3 bases: TGTGCCAGCAGTTTCCGGGAGGGGGATACGCAGTATTTT.

On this clone itself: The junction and the germline gene differ at one end; a read error may be behind it. CDR3 DNA: TGTGCCAGCAGTGCCGGCCTAGCGGGATTTAACACCGGGGAGCCGTTTTTT. Translating it yields CASSAGLAGFNTGEPFF. V is TRBV9 and J is TRBJ2-2; TRBD2 matches 9 bases. CDR1 is SGDLS, CDR2 YYNGEE, per germline. The CDR3 is made up of 17 amino acids.

Points on this clone: Being one base from a much bigger clone, this may be a read error. The chain employs TRBV18 and TRBJ2-5, with D uncertain. Trimming pared 5 bases from V and 5 bases from J, leaving 6 bases between. The CDR3 sequence is 11 residues long. Germline V gene data show CDR1 as KGHSH and CDR2 as LQKENI. The CDR3 DNA reads as TGTGCCAGCTCAACGGGCGAGACCCAGTACTTC. Its translation: CASSTGETQYF.

The J gene is TRBJ2-3, the V gene TRBV11-3, with TRBD2 identical over 7 bases. The V gene's germline CDR1 is SGHNT and CDR2 YENEEA. The CDR3 totals 14 residues. The ends lost 6 bases at V and 2 bases at J; junction bases unmatched: 5. The DNA for the CDR3 is TGTGCCAGCAGGGCCGGACTAGACACAGATACGCAGTATTTT. Translating it yields CASRAGLDTDTQYF.

This clone was detected only a few times. The genes are TRBV6-2 or TRBV6-3 and TRBJ2-5; 8 bases are a match to TRBD2. V dropped 11 bases and J dropped 3; count of bases not matched to a gene: 8. CDR1 and CDR2 from the germline V gene are MNHEY and SVGEGT. The CDR3 sequence is 13 residues long. The CDR3 loop is CAGPSAGEETQYF. The CDR3 nucleotides are TGTGCCGGACCTTCAGCGGGAGAAGAGACCCAGTACTTC.

This chain joins TRBV30 and TRBJ1-1; 7 bases align to TRBD1. Germline CDR1 is GTSNPN and CDR2 is SVGIG (reference sequence). This CDR3 contains 15 residues. Germline trimming cut 5 bases from V and 0 bases from J; bases unmatched to any gene: 9. CDR3 sequence: CAWGPGGFMNTEAFF. CDR3 DNA sequence: TGTGCCTGGGGCCCAGGGGGATTTATGAACACTGAAGCTTTCTTT.

This clone has just a few counts. The chain carries TRBV19 and TRBJ2-7, with 10 positions matching TRBD1. CDR3 length: 15 residues. Unmatched junction bases numbered 3, after V lost 2 bases and J lost 2 bases. Per germline, CDR1 LNHDA and CDR2 SQIVND (reference sequence). The CDR3 bases are TGTGCCAGTAGTATACGGACAGGGGGTCCCTACGAGCAGTACTTC. Protein: CASSIRTGGPYEQYF.

This clone was picked up many times. The genes are TRBV20-1 and TRBJ2-1, with D perhaps matching TRBD2 (7 bases). V was trimmed by 7 bases and J by 0 bases, leaving 16 bases between them. CDR3 size: 15 residues. The V gene's germline CDR1 is DFQATT and CDR2 SNEGSKA (reference sequence). Here the CDR3 DNA reads TGCAGTGTAAGGGGGGGAGCCTCCTCCTACAATGAGCAGTTCTTC. Protein product: CSVRGGASSYNEQFF.